Here is one T cell receptor beta chain with its context. Recruits, aged about 18 to 90 years, lived in roughly 22 US areas. Either two negative PCRs, clearance, or symptom resolution qualified Cohort 3 donors as recovered. Sequenced by immunoSEQ multiplex PCR; TCRdb stores in-frame clones only, minus some. This sample has fewer than 400,000 clones, with just under 90% found just once. These data are taken from a study of blood T cell repertoires in COVID-19. Across the whole study: Acute-phase and convalescent COVID-19 samples originated in the United States, Italy and Spain. The analysed material was cDNA or gDNA that came from T cells, B-cell-depleted T cells, or PBMCs.

Losses at the gene ends were 7 bases for V and 4 bases for J; bases not matched to a gene: 2. The germline gives CDR1 MDHEN, CDR2 SYDVKM. The CDR3 runs 13 residues. This sequence was found in a woman aged 45-59 years who had recovered from COVID-19. The sample comprised PBMCs or T cells enriched from blood (not recorded which). This rearrangement joins TRBV28 to TRBJ2-1, with 9 bases lining up with TRBD2. For the CDR3, the DNA is TGTGCCAGCAATCTAGCGGGGTACAATGAGCAGTTCTTC. Encoded protein: CASNLAGYNEQFF.